This paragraph reports one T cell receptor (beta chain). Its antigen is as yet unknown. The table came from immunoSEQ multiplex PCR; TCRdb's copy has only in-frame clones and leaves some out. There are around 92,000 clones in the sample; 80% to 90% occur only once, and 7% to 9% lies in the top ten. This entry comes from a study of a mutant IDH1 vaccine in newly diagnosed glioma. At the level of the study: Beforehand, treatment had been radiotherapy, temozolomide, or both; the majority received both. Whole-study results and caveats: There were vaccine-induced immune responses in just over 90% of the patients.

Trimming stripped 0 bases from V and 7 bases from J, with 19 bases between. This CDR3 is 17 amino acids long. Germline lookup yields CDR1 ENHRY and CDR2 SYGVKD. Regarding time point: baseline, week 1 (first vaccination visit). Stated treatment: pre-vaccination baseline after standard-of-care therapy. Material: PBMCs, obtained from a glioma patient treated with radiotherapy, temozolomide or both. This chain connects TRBV10-3 to TRBJ2-1; D perhaps matches TRBD2 (6 bases). This TCR was recovered from a woman aged 45-65 years with glioma. The CDR3 spells CAISESKGTPRGNEQFF. CDR3 nucleotide sequence: TGTGCCATCAGTGAGTCGAAAGGGACTCCCCGAGGGAATGAGCAGTTCTTC.